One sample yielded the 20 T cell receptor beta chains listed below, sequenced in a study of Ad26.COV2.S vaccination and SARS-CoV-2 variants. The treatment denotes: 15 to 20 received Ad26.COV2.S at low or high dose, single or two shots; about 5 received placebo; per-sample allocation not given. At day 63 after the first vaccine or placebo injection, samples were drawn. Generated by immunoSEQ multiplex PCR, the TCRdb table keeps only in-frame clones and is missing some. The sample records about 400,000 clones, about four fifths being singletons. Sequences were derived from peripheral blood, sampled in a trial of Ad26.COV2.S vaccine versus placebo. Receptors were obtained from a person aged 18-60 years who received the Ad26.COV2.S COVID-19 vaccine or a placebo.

The CDR3 coding sequence is TGTGCCAGTAGTATAAGGGGTGGGACTGGCGCGGGTGGTACGCAGTATTTT. Its translation is CASSIRGGTGAGGTQYF. The chain combines TRBV19 with TRBJ2-3; weak D call: TRBD2 (6 bases). The CDR3 runs to 17 residues. Trimming pared 2 bases from V and 8 bases from J, leaving 23 bases between. CDR1 is LNHDA and CDR2 is SQIVND in the germline V gene (reference sequence).

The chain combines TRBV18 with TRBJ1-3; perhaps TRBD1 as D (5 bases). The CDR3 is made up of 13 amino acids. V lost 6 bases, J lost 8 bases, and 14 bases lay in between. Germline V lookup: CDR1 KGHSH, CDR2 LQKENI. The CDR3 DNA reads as TGTGCCAGCTCTCGGGACCACTCGGACACCATATATTTT. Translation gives CASSRDHSDTIYF.

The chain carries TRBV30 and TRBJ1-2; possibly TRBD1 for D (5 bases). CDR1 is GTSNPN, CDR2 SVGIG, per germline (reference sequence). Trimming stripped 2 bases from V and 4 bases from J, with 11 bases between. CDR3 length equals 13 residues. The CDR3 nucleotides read TGTGCCTGGAGTCCCCCAGGGCGCTATGGCTACACCTTC. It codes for CAWSPPGRYGYTF. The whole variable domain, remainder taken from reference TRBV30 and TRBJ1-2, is SQTIHQWPATLVQPVGSPLSLECTVEGTSNPNLYWYRQAAGRGLQLLFYSVGIGQISSEVPQNLSASRPQDRQFILSSKKLLLSDSGFYLCAWSPPGRYGYTFGSGTRLTVV.

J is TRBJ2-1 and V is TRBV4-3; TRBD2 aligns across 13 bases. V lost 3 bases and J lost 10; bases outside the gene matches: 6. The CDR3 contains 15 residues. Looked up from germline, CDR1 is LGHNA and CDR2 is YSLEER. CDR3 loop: CASSQGLAGPGEQFF. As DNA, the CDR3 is TGCGCCAGCAGCCAGGGACTAGCGGGGCCGGGGGAGCAGTTCTTC.

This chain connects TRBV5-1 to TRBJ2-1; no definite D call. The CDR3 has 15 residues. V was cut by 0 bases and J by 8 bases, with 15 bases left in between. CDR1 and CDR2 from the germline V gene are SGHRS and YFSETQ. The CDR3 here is CASSLGDSLSHEQFF. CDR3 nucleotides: TGCGCCAGCAGCTTGGGAGACTCCCTTTCCCATGAGCAGTTCTTC.

CDR3 nucleotide sequence: TGTGCCAGCAGTCCCATGACTAGCGGGAGGCGAAATACGCAGTATTTT. It translates to CASSPMTSGRRNTQYF. This chain uses TRBV27 with TRBJ2-3, with 13 bases fitting TRBD2. CDR1 is MNHEY and CDR2 is SMNVEV in the germline V gene (reference sequence). CDR3 length: 16 residues. Trimming cost V 5 bases and J 7 bases; bases outside gene matches: 9.

CDR3 amino acids: CASSPIRQTRNTIYF. CDR3 DNA: TGTGCCAGCAGTCCGATCCGACAGACCAGAAACACCATATATTTT. This chain connects TRBV28 to TRBJ1-3; D may be TRBD1 (5 bases). CDR3 length equals 15 residues. Trimming shortened V by 5 bases and J by 5 bases, and 16 bases separated the two germline ends. Per germline, CDR1 MDHEN and CDR2 SYDVKM.

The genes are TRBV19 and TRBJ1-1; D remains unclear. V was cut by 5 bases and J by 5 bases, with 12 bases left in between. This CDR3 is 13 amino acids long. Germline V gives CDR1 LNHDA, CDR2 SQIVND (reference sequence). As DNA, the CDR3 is TGTGCCAGTAGTCCGACGGGATGGACTGAAGCTTTCTTT. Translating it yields CASSPTGWTEAFF.

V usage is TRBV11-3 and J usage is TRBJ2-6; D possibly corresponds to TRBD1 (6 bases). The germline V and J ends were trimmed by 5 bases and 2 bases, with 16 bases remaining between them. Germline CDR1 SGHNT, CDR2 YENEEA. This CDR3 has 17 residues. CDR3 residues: CASSPEGGTTGANVLTF. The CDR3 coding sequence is TGTGCCAGCAGCCCAGAAGGGGGTACCACTGGGGCCAACGTCCTGACTTTC.

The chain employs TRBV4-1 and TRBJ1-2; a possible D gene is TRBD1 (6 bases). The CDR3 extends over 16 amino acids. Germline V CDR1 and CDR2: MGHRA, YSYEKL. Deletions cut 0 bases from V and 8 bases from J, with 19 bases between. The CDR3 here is CASSQDPRGASYGYTF. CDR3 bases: TGCGCCAGCAGCCAAGATCCTCGGGGGGCCTCGTACGGCTACACCTTC.

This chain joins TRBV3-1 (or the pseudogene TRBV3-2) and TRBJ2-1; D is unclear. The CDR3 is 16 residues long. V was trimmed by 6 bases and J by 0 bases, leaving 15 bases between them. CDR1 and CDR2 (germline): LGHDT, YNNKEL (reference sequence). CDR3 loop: CASSETSWSSYNEQFF. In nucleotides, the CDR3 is TGTGCCAGCAGTGAAACGAGCTGGTCCTCCTACAATGAGCAGTTCTTC.

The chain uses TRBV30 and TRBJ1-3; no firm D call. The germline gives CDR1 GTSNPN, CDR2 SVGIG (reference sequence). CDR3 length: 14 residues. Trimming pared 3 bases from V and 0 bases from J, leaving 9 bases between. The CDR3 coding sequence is TGTGCCTGGAGAAATAAAGGCTCTGGAAACACCATATATTTT. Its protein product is CAWRNKGSGNTIYF.

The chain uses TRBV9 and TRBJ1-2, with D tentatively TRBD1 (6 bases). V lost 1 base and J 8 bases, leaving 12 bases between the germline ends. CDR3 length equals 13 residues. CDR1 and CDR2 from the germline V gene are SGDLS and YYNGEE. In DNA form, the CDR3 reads TGTGCCAGCAGCGTACAACAGGGCTGGGGCTACACCTTC. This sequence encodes CASSVQQGWGYTF.

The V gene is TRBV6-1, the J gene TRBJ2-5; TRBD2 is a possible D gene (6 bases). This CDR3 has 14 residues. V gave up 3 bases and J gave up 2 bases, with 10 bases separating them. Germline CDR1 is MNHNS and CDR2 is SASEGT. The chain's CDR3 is CASSDSRGQETQYF. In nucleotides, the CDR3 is TGTGCCAGCAGTGATTCGCGGGGACAAGAGACCCAGTACTTC.

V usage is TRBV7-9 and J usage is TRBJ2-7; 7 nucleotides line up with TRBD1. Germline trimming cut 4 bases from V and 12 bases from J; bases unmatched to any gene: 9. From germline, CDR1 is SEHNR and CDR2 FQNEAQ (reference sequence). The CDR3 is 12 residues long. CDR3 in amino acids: CASSSGTGDRYF. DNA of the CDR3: TGTGCCAGCAGCTCTGGAACAGGGGATCGGTACTTC.

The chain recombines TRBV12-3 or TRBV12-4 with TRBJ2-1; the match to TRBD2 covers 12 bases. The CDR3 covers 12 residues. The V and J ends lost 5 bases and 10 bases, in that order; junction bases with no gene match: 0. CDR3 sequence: CASSGLAGEQFF. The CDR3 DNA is TGTGCCAGCAGTGGACTAGCGGGAGAGCAGTTCTTC.

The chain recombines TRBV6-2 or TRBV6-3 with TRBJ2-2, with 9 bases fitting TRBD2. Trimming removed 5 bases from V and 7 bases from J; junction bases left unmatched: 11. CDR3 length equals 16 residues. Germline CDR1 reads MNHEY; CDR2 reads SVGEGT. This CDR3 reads CASSILSGGALGELFF. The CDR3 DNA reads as TGTGCCAGCAGTATCCTTAGCGGGGGCGCCCTCGGGGAGCTGTTTTTT.

CDR3 sequence: CASSSRRSYNSPLHF. The CDR3 nucleotides read TGTGCCAGCAGTTCTCGAAGGTCCTATAATTCACCCCTCCACTTT. The rearrangement joins TRBV27 to TRBJ1-6; D ambiguous. Per the germline V gene, CDR1 is MNHEY and CDR2 is SMNVEV (reference sequence). The V end lost 4 bases, the J end lost 1 base, and 8 bases lay between the germline ends. The CDR3 has 15 amino acids.

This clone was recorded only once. The CDR3 loop is CASRAGTLSYNEQFF. The CDR3 region has the DNA TGTGCCAGCAGGGCCGGGACTCTCTCCTACAATGAGCAGTTCTTC. V is TRBV28 and J is TRBJ2-1, with D possibly matching TRBD2 (6 bases). V lost 6 bases to trimming and J lost 0 bases, with 12 bases between them. The germline gives CDR1 MDHEN, CDR2 SYDVKM. CDR3 size: 15 residues.

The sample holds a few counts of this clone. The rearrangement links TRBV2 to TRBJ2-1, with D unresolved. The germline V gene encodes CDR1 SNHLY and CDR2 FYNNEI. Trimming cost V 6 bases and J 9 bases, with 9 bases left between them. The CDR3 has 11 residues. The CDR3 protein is CASREVGEQFF. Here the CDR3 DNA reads TGTGCCAGCAGAGAGGTGGGTGAGCAGTTCTTC.